This record looks at one T cell receptor beta chain sequence and its context. Its antigen is still unknown. There are no base qualities to consult, and no much larger clone falls within one base. The sample's treatment or condition label, decoded: allogeneic hematopoietic cell transplantation with graft depleted of TCRalphabeta T cells and CD19 B cells. The transplant recipients were children given TCRalphabeta/CD19-depleted allogeneic hematopoietic cell grafts. The entry originates in a study of T-cell reconstitution after alpha-beta-depleted transplantation in children (dated by TCRdb to 2016 to 2018). Study-wide context: Using TCR repertoire profiling, the study quantitatively followed how T-cell immune reconstitution unfolded in children after TCRalphabeta/CD19-depleted allogeneic hematopoietic cell transplantation.

The study at large found these results: In some patients, high TCRbeta diversity at day 60 was attributed to recipient T cells and intrathymic progenitors that had survived conditioning. The apparently early recovery of alphabetaT-cell counts about two months after transplant reportedly depended on only several hundred rapidly expanded clones that came from non-depleted graft cells. The frequencies of hyperexpanded clones fell over the following months, and after one year, T-cell counts and TCRbeta diversity were mostly attributed to newly produced T cells.

CDR1 and CDR2 are drawn from the germline V gene (reference sequence): LNHDA, SQIVND. From cysteine to phenylalanine, the CDR3 is 15 amino acids long. The sequence is cut down to CDR3 DNA, 45 bases in frame from base 1. Trimming accounts for 4 bases at V and 3 bases at J, while the number of junction bases matched to no gene is 7. Libraries were constructed by PCR. The run used an Illumina HiSeq 2500. To normalize quantification of the TCRbeta repertoire, the TCR libraries were built with molecular barcoding that relied on unique molecular identifiers. Starting from the raw public reads, TCRdb applied fastp trimming at Q25, assembled clones with MiXCR and retained in-frame beta chains. Each CDR3 protein gets just one entry, which takes the most common genes and DNA from the rows behind it. Counted in this sample were approximately 800,000 distinct CDR3 sequences; about 16% of them appeared once. Approximately 4.5% of the sample belongs to the ten largest clones.

The sample consisted of PBMCs, mostly from graft donor cells, taken 360 days after TCRalphabeta/CD19-depleted stem cell transplant. The chain is encoded by TRBV19 joined to TRBJ2-3; 7 central bases correspond to TRBD2. The origin of this receptor is a male patient aged 10-17 years who had a stem cell transplant for acute lymphoblastic leukemia, so the T cells may come from the graft donor. For the CDR3, the sequence is CASSREGRRTDTQYF. The nucleotide sequence reads as follows: TGTGCCAGTAGTAGGGAGGGGAGAAGGACAGATACGCAGTATTTT. Extended through the reference TRBV19 and TRBJ2-3 proteins, this CDR3 yields the full variable domain: DGGITQSPKYLFRKEGQNVTLSCEQNLNHDAMYWYRQDPGQGLRLIYYSQIVNDFQKGDIAEGYSVSREKKESFPLTVTSAQKNPTAFYLCASSREGRRTDTQYFGPGTRLTVL.